This entry lists 17 T cell receptor beta chains sequenced from one sample in a study of T-cell memory formation after mild COVID-19. A single record per CDR3 protein comes from TCRdb applying MiXCR to the 5' RACE reads. Seen here are fewer than 95,000 distinct CDR3 sequences, about 15% observed once, and the top ten hold under 45%. Sequences were obtained from PBMCs or a T cell subset sorted from them (not recorded which). These receptors all come from a man younger than 30 who had mild COVID-19 (a few samples of this study predate the infection). Cell type and time point are not known.

A few counts support this clonotype. The rearrangement links TRBV14 to TRBJ2-7; 9 positions match TRBD1. CDR1 is SGHDN and CDR2 is FVKESK in the germline V gene. The CDR3 is 14 amino acids. J was trimmed by 7 bases and V by 10 bases; bases with no gene match: 14. The CDR3 here is CATPRGTGYTEQYF. The CDR3 nucleotides are TGTGCCACCCCGAGGGGGACAGGGTATACGGAGCAGTACTTC. The whole variable domain, remainder taken from reference TRBV14 and TRBJ2-7, is EAGVTQFPSHSVIEKGQTVTLRCDPISGHDNLYWYRRVMGKEIKFLLHFVKESKQDESGMPNNRFLAERTGGTYSTLKVQPAELEDSGVYFCATPRGTGYTEQYFGPGTRLTVT.

The J gene is TRBJ2-6, the V gene TRBV4-3; 7 positions agree with TRBD1. Trimming cost V 3 bases and J 0 bases; bases outside gene matches: 5. The CDR3 sequence is 17 residues long. Germline V gives CDR1 LGHNA, CDR2 YSLEER. CDR3 nucleotide sequence: TGCGCCAGCAGCCACATTAGACAGGGCTCTGGGGCCAACGTCCTGACTTTC. Protein: CASSHIRQGSGANVLTF.

This clonotype was counted a few times. The V gene is TRBV7-9, the J gene TRBJ2-1; maybe TRBD2 (6 bases). The CDR3 is 17 residues long. V lost 3 bases to trimming and J lost 6 bases, with 21 bases between them. Germline loops: CDR1 SEHNR, CDR2 FQNEAQ (reference sequence). CDR3 sequence (DNA): TGTGCCAGCAGCTTTGGATGGGTCGGCGGGGTGAGCAATGAGCAGTTCTTC. Protein sequence: CASSFGWVGGVSNEQFF.

This clonotype was seen at least ten times. The chain recombines TRBV10-3 with TRBJ2-2; D possibly corresponds to TRBD1 (6 bases). The V end lost 4 bases, the J end lost 0 bases, and 9 bases lay between the germline ends. The CDR3 spans 15 residues. Germline CDR1 reads ENHRY; CDR2 reads SYGVKD. The CDR3 bases are TGTGCCATCAGTGTCGGGACACCGAACACCGGGGAGCTGTTTTTT. Translated, it gives CAISVGTPNTGELFF.

The rearrangement joins TRBV7-2 to TRBJ1-1, with D tentatively TRBD1 (6 bases). V lost 5 bases and J lost 3, with 19 bases in between. The CDR3 sequence is 16 residues long. Per germline, CDR1 SGHTA and CDR2 FQGNSA. CDR3 region: CASSRERAGADTEAFF. The CDR3 DNA follows: TGTGCCAGCAGCCGCGAGAGGGCAGGGGCGGACACTGAAGCTTTCTTT.

A few counts support this clonotype. The rearrangement joins TRBV6-5 to TRBJ1-1; perhaps TRBD1 as D (5 bases). Germline assignment: CDR1 MNHEY and CDR2 SVGAGI. The CDR3 is 13 amino acids. Trimming took 5 bases from V and 10 from J, leaving 17 bases between them. CDR3: CASSDDQGARAFF. CDR3 DNA: TGTGCCAGCAGTGATGACCAGGGCGCGAGAGCTTTCTTT.

This clonotype was seen a single time. The CDR3 bases are TGTGCCAGTAGTATCCGGCCGGGGCCCACCTCTGGAAACACCATATATTTT. This encodes CASSIRPGPTSGNTIYF. The J gene is TRBJ1-3, the V gene TRBV19, with D maybe TRBD1 (5 bases). The CDR3 consists of 17 residues. Trimming stripped 3 bases from V and 0 bases from J, with 15 bases between. The germline V gene has CDR1 LNHDA and CDR2 SQIVND (reference sequence). Full variable domain (rest looked up from reference TRBV19 and TRBJ1-3): DGGITQSPKYLFRKEGQNVTLSCEQNLNHDAMYWYRQDPGQGLRLIYYSQIVNDFQKGDIAEGYSVSREKKESFPLTVTSAQKNPTAFYLCASSIRPGPTSGNTIYFGEGSWLTVV.

Ten or more counts support this clonotype. V usage is TRBV5-1 and J usage is TRBJ2-7; weak D call: TRBD1 (5 bases). The V gene lost 3 bases and the J gene lost 7 bases, with 20 bases spanning the gap. The CDR3 totals 15 residues. Germline CDR1 SGHRS, CDR2 YFSETQ. The DNA for the CDR3 is TGCGCCAGCAGCTACGTGACAGACCCTTTGAGGGAGCAGTACGTC. It codes for CASSYVTDPLREQYV.

This chain links TRBV19 with TRBJ1-5; D is unclear. V dropped 2 bases and J dropped 5 bases, with 10 bases sitting between them. In germline, CDR1 is LNHDA, CDR2 SQIVND (reference sequence). This CDR3 spans 14 amino acids. The DNA of the CDR3 is TGTGCCAGTAGTATACGGCAGCCCCATCAGCCCCAGCATTTT. Amino acid sequence: CASSIRQPHQPQHF.

In its sample, this clonotype was seen many times. This chain joins TRBV6-5 and TRBJ2-3; 8 bases match TRBD2. There are 15 residues in the CDR3. In germline, CDR1 is MNHEY, CDR2 SVGAGI. The trim removed 5 bases at V and 4 bases at J, leaving 8 bases unmatched. Here the CDR3 DNA reads TGTGCCAGCAGTCGCGTTCGGGGGGGCCCAGATACGCAGTATTTT. Amino acid sequence: CASSRVRGGPDTQYF.

This clonotype was observed a few times. The chain employs TRBV27 and TRBJ2-3; TRBD2 matches 7 bases. CDR1 MNHEY and CDR2 SMNVEV come from the germline V gene (reference sequence). Unmatched junction bases numbered 6, after V lost 7 bases and J lost 2 bases. This CDR3 has 14 residues. In DNA, the CDR3 is TGTGCCAGCATGGGGCGGGGGTACACAGATACGCAGTATTTT. Translation: CASMGRGYTDTQYF.

This chain uses TRBV28 with TRBJ2-3; TRBD2 aligns across 11 bases. V shed 5 bases, J shed 1 base, and the junction held 5 bases outside the gene matches. CDR1 and CDR2 (germline): MDHEN, SYDVKM. The CDR3 runs 16 residues. CDR3 amino acids: CASSEGTSGRTDTQYF. CDR3 coding DNA: TGTGCCAGCAGTGAGGGGACTAGCGGCCGCACAGATACGCAGTATTTT.

The chain has TRBV29-1 and TRBJ2-1, with TRBD2 as a possible D gene (6 bases). CDR1 is SQVTM, CDR2 ANQGSEA, per germline. The CDR3 length is 11 residues. Trimming shortened V by 6 bases and J by 9 bases, and 12 bases separated the two germline ends. CDR3 residues: CSVGNGGEQFF. The CDR3 DNA reads as TGCAGCGTCGGGAACGGGGGTGAGCAGTTCTTC.

The chain combines TRBV15 with TRBJ2-7; D perhaps matches TRBD1 (5 bases). V lost 6 bases to trimming and J lost 2 bases, with 11 bases between them. Germline CDR1 is LNHNV and CDR2 is YYDKDF (reference sequence). This CDR3 contains 13 residues. The DNA of the CDR3 is TGTGCCACCAGGCCAGGGTATGCCTACGAGCAGTACTTC. Its protein is CATRPGYAYEQYF.

The chain employs TRBV2 and TRBJ1-5, with TRBD1 as a possible D gene (6 bases). V lost 2 bases to trimming and J lost 3 bases, with 8 bases between them. The CDR3 spans 14 residues. CDR1 SNHLY and CDR2 FYNNEI come from the germline V gene. The CDR3 bases are TGTGCCAGCAGTGAACGGACAGACAATCAGCCCCAGCATTTT. This translates into CASSERTDNQPQHF.

The chain recombines TRBV7-3 with TRBJ2-5; the D call may be TRBD1 or TRBD2 (5 bases each). Germline CDR1 and CDR2: SGHTA and FQGTGA. Trimming cost V 6 bases and J 5 bases, with 13 bases left between them. The CDR3 totals 13 residues. The CDR3, as DNA: TGTGCCAGCAGTAGAGGGGCATGGGAGACCCAGTACTTC. It specifies CASSRGAWETQYF. The full variable domain, with the rest looked up from reference TRBV7-3 and TRBJ2-5, is GAGVSQTPSNKVTEKGKYVELRCDPISGHTALYWYRQSLGQGPEFLIYFQGTGAADDSGLPNDRFFAVRPEGSVSTLKIQRTERGDSAVYLCASSRGAWETQYFGPGTRLLVL.

As concerns this clonotype: A much larger clone is a single base away; this may be a read error. The chain carries TRBV4-3 and TRBJ2-6, with D unresolved. The V gene lost 0 bases and the J gene lost 0 bases, with 6 bases spanning the gap. CDR3 length: 16 amino acids. The germline V gene has CDR1 LGHNA and CDR2 YSLEER. This chain's CDR3 is CASSQEWSSGANVLTF. DNA of the CDR3: TGCGCCAGCAGCCAAGAATGGAGCTCTGGGGCCAACGTCCTGACTTTC.